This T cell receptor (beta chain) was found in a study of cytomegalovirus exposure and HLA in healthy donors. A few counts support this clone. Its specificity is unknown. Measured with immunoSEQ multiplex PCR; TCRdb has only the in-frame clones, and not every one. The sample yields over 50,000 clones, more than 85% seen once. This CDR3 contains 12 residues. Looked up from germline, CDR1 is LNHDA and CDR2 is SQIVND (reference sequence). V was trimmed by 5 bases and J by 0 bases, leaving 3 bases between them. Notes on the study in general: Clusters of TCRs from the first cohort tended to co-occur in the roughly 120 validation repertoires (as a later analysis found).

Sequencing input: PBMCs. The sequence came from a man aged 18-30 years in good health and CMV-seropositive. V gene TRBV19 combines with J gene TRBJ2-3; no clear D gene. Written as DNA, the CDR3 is TGTGCCAGTAGTCCAAGCACAGATACGCAGTATTTT. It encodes CASSPSTDTQYF.